This T cell receptor beta chain was recorded in a study of cytotoxic CD8 clonotypes in ibrutinib-treated CLL. Study-wide findings and caveats: Clonality (at baseline) was higher than in age-matched healthy donors and tracked circulating CD8+ T-cell counts.

In regard to this clone: What it recognizes is unknown.

Sequencing used immunoSEQ multiplex PCR; TCRdb keeps in-frame clones, though not all of them. Of around 160,000 clones in the sample, roughly 88% were seen once. Germline assignment: CDR1 KGHSH and CDR2 LQKENI. V was clipped by 5 bases and J by 2 bases, with 7 bases between them. This CDR3 comprises 12 residues. Sample: PBMCs, taken at disease progression, from a patient treated with ibrutinib. The rearrangement links TRBV18 to TRBJ2-7, with D hard to call. This sequence originates from a human donor with chronic lymphocytic leukemia. CDR3 DNA: TGTGCCAGCTCAGTTTTGCCCTACGAGCAGTACTTC. Protein product: CASSVLPYEQYF.